These T cell receptor beta chains were read from a single sample in a study of vaccination and CD4 T cells after COVID-19. These TCRs are of unknown antigen specificity. TCRdb redid the calling of the PCR reads with MiXCR, one entry per CDR3 protein. Of approximately 15,000 distinct CDR3 sequences in the sample, approximately 56% were seen once. What was sequenced was CD4+ T cells from blood, cultured in vitro. Receptor source: a human donor who had recovered from COVID-19. The CDR3 runs from the conserved cysteine through the conserved F or W. A D gene is named only where the DNA matches it firmly. Some rows mark clone size as missing; the rest say once, few, many or name a class of expanded clone.

D gene,J gene,CDR3 length,V gene,clone size,CDR3 protein,CDR3 DNA
TRBD1,TRBJ1-1,14,TRBV2,few,CASSGQGMGTEAFF,TGTGCCAGCAGTGGACAGGGGATGGGCACTGAAGCTTTCTTT
NA,TRBJ2-7,14,TRBV7-2,NA,CASSLEGDSYEQYF,TGTGCCAGCAGCCTGGAGGGGGACTCCTACGAGCAGTACTTC
NA,TRBJ2-1,14,TRBV20-1,medium-sized,CSAQGRPGYNEQFF,TGCAGTGCTCAGGGGCGGCCAGGATACAATGAGCAGTTCTTC
TRBD1,TRBJ1-5,15,TRBV10-3,NA,CASSPRTGGHQPQHF,TGTGCCAGCAGCCCACGGACAGGGGGTCATCAGCCCCAGCATTTT
TRBD2,TRBJ2-1,15,TRBV15,NA,CATLKGGGRNNEQFF,TGTGCCACCCTCAAGGGGGGCGGGAGGAACAATGAGCAGTTCTTC
NA,TRBJ1-1,13,TRBV6-5,few,CASSYEMNTEAFF,TGTGCCAGCAGTTACGAGATGAACACTGAAGCTTTCTTT
TRBD1,TRBJ1-6,14,TRBV30,few,CAWSVGQHNSPLHF,TGTGCCTGGAGTGTGGGACAGCATAATTCACCCCTCCACTTT
NA,TRBJ2-3,18,TRBV7-8,medium-sized,CASSLDLLRHGLKDTQYF,TGTGCCAGCAGCTTAGATCTGCTTCGACACGGATTGAAAGATACGCAGTATTTT
TRBD1,TRBJ1-5,18,TRBV19,NA,CASSTGTGGVYSNQPQHF,TGTGCCAGTAGTACCGGGACAGGGGGGGTCTATAGCAATCAGCCCCAGCATTTT
NA,TRBJ2-7,13,TRBV15,NA,CATSNQRGDEQYF,TGTGCCACCAGCAACCAGAGGGGGGACGAGCAGTACTTC
TRBD1,TRBJ2-7,13,TRBV2,NA,CASKNRGSDEQYF,TGTGCCAGCAAGAACAGGGGTAGCGACGAGCAGTACTTC
TRBD1,TRBJ1-2,14,TRBV12-3/TRBV12-4,NA,CASSPNRQGFGYTF,TGTGCCAGCAGCCCAAACAGACAGGGGTTCGGCTACACCTTC
NA,TRBJ1-4,15,TRBV20-1,NA,CSARDIAKGHEKLFF,TGCAGTGCTAGAGATATAGCCAAGGGCCACGAAAAACTGTTTTTT
NA,TRBJ1-1,14,TRBV5-1,NA,CASSLPGTNTEAFF,TGCGCCAGCAGCTTACCAGGGACGAACACTGAAGCTTTCTTT
TRBD1,TRBJ1-4,15,TRBV2,NA,CASSENRGTNEKLFF,TGTGCCAGCAGTGAGAACAGGGGAACTAATGAAAAACTGTTTTTT
NA,TRBJ2-1,14,TRBV7-2,NA,CASSLAMRDNEQFF,TGTGCCAGCAGCTTAGCGATGCGGGACAATGAGCAGTTCTTC
NA,TRBJ2-3,12,TRBV2,few,CASSPSTDTQYF,TGTGCCAGCAGTCCTAGCACAGATACGCAGTATTTT
NA,TRBJ1-1,13,TRBV7-3,NA,CASSSQSGTEAFF,TGTGCCAGCAGCTCCCAGTCGGGCACTGAAGCTTTCTTT
NA,TRBJ1-2,13,TRBV30,NA,CAWIQGFGYGYTF,TGTGCCTGGATTCAGGGTTTTGGCTATGGCTACACCTTC
NA,TRBJ2-5,14,TRBV10-3,few,CAISESSGQETQYF,TGTGCCATCAGTGAGTCGTCAGGGCAAGAGACCCAGTACTTC
TRBD1,TRBJ2-3,14,TRBV24-1,NA,CATSDTGGTDTQYF,TGTGCCACCAGTGATACAGGGGGCACGGATACGCAGTATTTT
NA,TRBJ2-7,15,TRBV7-6,NA,CASSFSVGPPYEQYF,TGTGCCAGCAGCTTTTCGGTGGGGCCTCCCTACGAGCAGTACTTC
NA,TRBJ1-2,13,TRBV12-5,few,CASGFGTPSGYTF,TGTGCTAGTGGTTTCGGGACACCGTCTGGCTACACCTTC
NA,TRBJ1-1,13,TRBV12-5,few,CASGLEEDTEAFF,TGTGCTAGTGGTTTGGAAGAGGACACTGAAGCTTTCTTT
NA,TRBJ2-2,14,TRBV20-1,few,CSAIRGRFTGELFF,TGCAGTGCTATAAGGGGGAGGTTCACCGGGGAGCTGTTTTTT
TRBD2,TRBJ2-3,15,TRBV20-1,NA,CSATSASGGTDTQYF,TGCAGTGCCACATCCGCTAGCGGGGGAACAGATACGCAGTATTTT
NA,TRBJ1-5,13,TRBV6-1,NA,CASSIRGNQPQHF,TGTGCCAGCAGTATCAGGGGCAATCAGCCCCAGCATTTT
TRBD1,TRBJ2-5,13,TRBV12-3/TRBV12-4,NA,CASHTGAGETQYF,TGTGCCAGCCATACAGGGGCCGGGGAGACCCAGTACTTC
TRBD1,TRBJ2-1,13,TRBV11-1,NA,CASSLDQGANPFF,TGTGCCAGCAGCTTAGACCAGGGGGCCAATCCGTTCTTC
TRBD1,TRBJ1-2,13,TRBV18,NA,CASSSGTAYGYTF,TGTGCCAGCTCAAGTGGGACAGCTTATGGCTACACCTTC
NA,TRBJ1-2,15,TRBV7-9,NA,CASSFGGSEARGYTF,TGTGCCAGCAGCTTTGGGGGCTCGGAAGCACGCGGCTACACCTTC
TRBD1,TRBJ1-6,14,TRBV7-3,NA,CASSQTGVNSPLHF,TGTGCCAGCAGCCAGACAGGGGTCAATTCACCCCTCCACTTT
NA,TRBJ2-7,14,TRBV20-1,NA,CSALDPLQVGEQYF,TGCAGTGCGCTTGACCCCCTACAGGTGGGGGAGCAGTACTTC
NA,TRBJ2-5,13,TRBV7-3,NA,CASSLTSKETQYF,TGTGCCAGCAGCCTGACTAGTAAGGAGACCCAGTACTTC
TRBD1,TRBJ1-6,16,TRBV2,NA,CASSVLGHRGRSPLHF,TGTGCCAGCAGTGTCCTGGGGCACAGGGGGCGTTCACCCCTCCACTTT
TRBD2,TRBJ2-6,18,TRBV6-2/TRBV6-3,NA,CASSYLSGSSGWANVLTF,TGTGCCAGCAGTTATCTTAGCGGGAGCTCAGGCTGGGCCAACGTCCTGACTTTC
NA,TRBJ2-7,14,TRBV7-2,NA,CASSLRGQGYEQYF,TGTGCCAGCAGCTTGAGAGGGCAGGGGTACGAGCAGTACTTC
TRBD1,TRBJ2-7,18,TRBV7-9,few,CASSLLPGQGTGSYEQYF,TGTGCCAGCAGCCTACTCCCGGGACAGGGGACGGGCTCCTACGAGCAGTACTTC
NA,TRBJ1-2,15,TRBV5-4,NA,CASSSGGFTNYGYTF,TGTGCCAGCAGCTCGGGGGGCTTTACTAACTATGGCTACACCTTC
TRBD2,TRBJ2-7,21,TRBV12-3/TRBV12-4,NA,CASSLVYRVGLAGDRANEQYF,TGTGCCAGCAGTTTAGTGTATAGGGTGGGACTAGCGGGAGATCGGGCAAACGAGCAGTACTTC
TRBD1,TRBJ1-2,14,TRBV6-1,few,CASRLLQGANGYTF,TGTGCCAGCAGGCTTCTTCAGGGGGCTAACGGCTACACCTTC
NA,TRBJ2-3,15,TRBV2,NA,CASSEAGESTDTQYF,TGTGCCAGCAGTGAAGCGGGGGAGAGCACAGATACGCAGTATTTT
NA,TRBJ2-1,15,TRBV5-5,NA,CASSSETALYNEQFF,TGTGCCAGCAGCTCGGAGACGGCGCTCTACAATGAGCAGTTCTTC
NA,TRBJ2-2,14,TRBV2,NA,CASRERQITGELFF,TGTGCCAGCAGAGAAAGACAGATAACCGGGGAGCTGTTTTTT
TRBD1,TRBJ1-5,12,TRBV20-1,NA,CSADRGNQPQHF,TGCAGTGCTGACAGGGGCAATCAGCCCCAGCATTTT
NA,TRBJ2-7,15,TRBV19,NA,CASSVGHLAYYEQYF,TGTGCCAGTAGTGTAGGACACTTAGCCTACTACGAGCAGTACTTC
NA,TRBJ1-5,13,TRBV20-1,NA,CSARSWPNQPQHF,TGCAGTGCTAGGTCCTGGCCCAATCAGCCCCAGCATTTT
NA,TRBJ1-2,14,TRBV18,NA,CASSPEGSFYGYTF,TGTGCCAGCTCACCGGAGGGCAGCTTCTATGGCTACACCTTC
NA,TRBJ1-1,14,TRBV2,few,CASSVEYGDTEAFF,TGTGCCAGCAGTGTGGAGTACGGGGACACTGAAGCTTTCTTT
TRBD1,TRBJ1-1,14,TRBV18,NA,CASSRTGGRTEAFF,TGTGCCAGCTCAAGGACAGGGGGAAGAACTGAAGCTTTCTTT
NA,TRBJ1-2,13,TRBV7-9,NA,CASSRGTWRGYTF,TGTGCCAGCAGCCGCGGGACCTGGAGGGGCTACACCTTC
NA,TRBJ1-1,14,TRBV5-1,NA,CASSDPGSWTEAFF,TGCGCCAGCAGCGACCCGGGAAGTTGGACTGAAGCTTTCTTT
TRBD2,TRBJ2-2,14,TRBV18,NA,CASSPGLVTGELFF,TGTGCCAGCTCACCGGGACTAGTTACCGGGGAGCTGTTTTTT
NA,TRBJ1-5,13,TRBV7-2,NA,CASSLAKNQPQHF,TGTGCCAGCAGCTTAGCCAAGAATCAGCCCCAGCATTTT
NA,TRBJ2-7,15,TRBV10-3,hyperexpanded,CAISESRTVGDEQYF,TGTGCCATCAGTGAGTCGAGGACCGTAGGCGACGAGCAGTACTTC